These T cell receptor beta chains were read from a single sample in a study of T cell responses to AZD1222 COVID-19 vaccine. Repertoires were generated with immunoSEQ multiplex PCR, while TCRdb's copy carries only in-frame clones and drops some. The sample has roughly 200,000 clones, almost 95% seen once. Here the sequenced sample was peripheral blood, taken on day 0 of AZD1222 vaccination. The receptor set was obtained from an adult in good health. CDR3s include the opening cysteine and the closing phenylalanine or tryptophan. D genes are given only for firm matches. Clone size appears in some rows only: once, few, many, or a class for an expanded clone.

>.|.|TRBJ1-1|TRBV19
CATRTGGTEAFF
TGTGCCACCAGGACCGGGGGCACTGAAGCTTTCTTT
>once|.|TRBJ1-5|TRBV5-6
CASMAGPLNQPQHF
TGTGCCAGCATGGCGGGACCGCTCAATCAGCCCCAGCATTTT
>.|.|TRBJ2-2|TRBV10-2
CASDDRPTTGELFF
TGCGCCAGTGATGACAGGCCGACCACCGGGGAGCTGTTTTTT
>.|.|TRBJ1-5|TRBV5-8
CASSSDGGFKPQHF
TGTGCCAGCAGCTCCGACGGGGGATTCAAGCCCCAGCATTTT
>.|.|TRBJ2-2|TRBV9
CASSLHSPPNTGELFF
TGTGCCAGCAGCCTTCATTCGCCACCGAACACCGGGGAGCTGTTTTTT
>.|.|TRBJ1-1|TRBV25-1
CASRSFQGSAEAFF
TGTGCCAGCAGATCTTTTCAGGGTTCGGCTGAAGCTTTCTTT
>.|TRBD1|TRBJ1-3|TRBV25-1
CASSEGQAPGNTIYF
TGTGCCAGCAGTGAGGGACAGGCTCCGGGAAACACCATATATTTT
>.|TRBD1|TRBJ2-6|TRBV6-5
CAGYRGPGANVLTF
TGTGCCGGATACAGGGGGCCCGGGGCCAACGTCCTGACTTTC
>.|.|TRBJ2-3|TRBV11-3
CASSPRRSSTDTQYF
TGTGCCAGCAGCCCTCGTCGGTCTAGCACAGATACGCAGTATTTT
>.|.|TRBJ1-6|TRBV3-1/TRBV3-2
CASSQAGSTGSINSPLHF
TGTGCCAGCAGCCAAGCTGGGAGTACAGGGTCGATAAATTCACCCCTCCACTTT
>.|TRBD1|TRBJ2-6|TRBV24-1
CATDPGGQGTSGANVLTF
TGTGCCACCGACCCAGGGGGACAGGGAACTTCTGGGGCCAACGTCCTGACTTTC
>.|TRBD1|TRBJ1-4|TRBV7-2
CASRLGSGGEKLFF
TGTGCCAGCAGATTAGGGTCAGGGGGGGAAAAACTGTTTTTT
>once|.|TRBJ2-2|TRBV3-1/TRBV3-2
CASKRGTNTGELFF
TGTGCCAGCAAAAGGGGTACGAACACCGGGGAGCTGTTTTTT
>.|.|TRBJ1-2|TRBV7-6
CASSLGLNYGYTF
TGTGCCAGCAGCTTGGGGTTAAACTATGGCTACACCTTC
>.|.|TRBJ1-1|TRBV19
CASSIGRQNTEAFF
TGTGCCAGTAGTATTGGCCGGCAGAACACTGAAGCTTTCTTT
>.|.|TRBJ1-3|TRBV29-1
CSVPLGGNTIYF
TGCAGCGTTCCTCTGGGAGGAAACACCATATATTTT
>.|.|TRBJ2-7|TRBV6-1
CASSEVGYEQYF
TGTGCCAGCAGTGAAGTGGGTTACGAGCAGTACTTC
>.|.|TRBJ2-7|TRBV19
CASSPLPGPYEQYF
TGTGCCAGTAGTCCCCTCCCGGGACCCTACGAGCAGTACTTC
>few|.|TRBJ2-3|TRBV7-8
CASSSDNPFGTDTQYF
TGTGCCAGCAGCTCCGACAACCCGTTTGGCACAGATACGCAGTATTTT
>few|.|TRBJ1-2|TRBV5-4
CASSEGVRFHGYTF
TGTGCCAGCTCCGAGGGTGTGAGATTCCATGGCTACACCTTC
>.|.|TRBJ1-5|TRBV7-9
CASSFGGNQPQHF
TGTGCCAGCAGCTTTGGGGGCAATCAGCCCCAGCATTTT
>.|TRBD1|TRBJ1-4|TRBV2
CASRETGVNEKLFF
TGTGCCAGCAGAGAGACAGGGGTTAATGAAAAACTGTTTTTT
>once|TRBD1|TRBJ1-4|TRBV5-1
CASTDRGEKLFF
TGCGCCAGCACTGACAGGGGTGAAAAACTGTTTTTT
>.|.|TRBJ1-3|TRBV9
CASRDGRNTIYF
TGTGCCAGCCGGGACGGGCGAAACACCATATATTTT
>.|.|TRBJ1-1|TRBV5-4
CASSLQGSGSEAFF
TGTGCCAGCAGCCTCCAGGGTTCGGGCTCTGAAGCTTTCTTT
>.|.|TRBJ2-1|TRBV25-1
CASSVLGAPHNEQFF
TGTGCCAGCAGTGTCTTGGGAGCCCCACACAATGAGCAGTTCTTC
>.|.|TRBJ2-1|TRBV6-6
CASSRQLSSYNEQFF
TGTGCCAGCAGTCGGCAACTAAGCTCCTACAATGAGCAGTTCTTC
>.|.|TRBJ1-6|TRBV18
CASSPGQGDNSPLHF
TGTGCCAGCTCACCGGGCCAGGGTGATAATTCACCCCTCCACTTT
>.|TRBD1|TRBJ2-2|TRBV3-1/TRBV3-2
CASSLTGGSNTGELFF
TGTGCCAGCAGCCTTACAGGGGGCTCGAACACCGGGGAGCTGTTTTTT
>.|.|TRBJ2-1|TRBV2
CASTGVPRNEQFF
TGTGCCAGCACAGGGGTCCCCCGCAATGAGCAGTTCTTC
>.|.|TRBJ2-2|TRBV3-1/TRBV3-2
CASSQDPPGFAGELFF
TGTGCCAGCAGCCAAGATCCCCCAGGGTTCGCCGGGGAGCTGTTTTTT
>.|.|TRBJ1-5|TRBV19
CASSMVDRGNQPQHF
TGTGCCAGTAGTATGGTTGACAGAGGGAATCAGCCCCAGCATTTT
>.|.|TRBJ1-1|TRBV5-5
CASSLGRVGVTEAFF
TGTGCCAGCAGCTTGGGCCGGGTAGGGGTGACTGAAGCTTTCTTT
>.|.|TRBJ1-6|TRBV12-3/TRBV12-4
CASRDTVNSPLHF
TGTGCCAGCAGGGATACCGTTAATTCACCCCTCCACTTT
>.|.|TRBJ1-6|TRBV27
CASSLSQWGSYNSPLHF
TGTGCCAGCAGTTTATCCCAATGGGGCAGTTATAATTCACCCCTCCACTTT
>few|TRBD1|TRBJ1-6|TRBV28
CATFPWDRNNSPLHF
TGTGCCACCTTCCCCTGGGACAGGAATAATTCACCCCTCCACTTT
>.|.|TRBJ1-5|TRBV4-1
CASSHITRGRGEQPQHF
TGCGCCAGCAGCCATATAACTCGGGGGAGGGGAGAGCAGCCCCAGCATTTT
>.|.|TRBJ2-2|TRBV7-2
CASSLRELFF
TGTGCCAGCAGCTTGCGGGAGCTGTTTTTT
>.|.|TRBJ1-2|TRBV10-3
CAISELDRSPSVNYGYTF
TGTGCCATCAGTGAGCTCGACAGGAGCCCGTCGGTAAACTATGGCTACACCTTC
>.|.|TRBJ2-2|TRBV5-1
CASSPASTGELFF
TGCGCCAGCAGCCCGGCCAGTACCGGGGAGCTGTTTTTT
>.|.|TRBJ1-1|TRBV7-8
CASSRLAETEAFF
TGTGCCAGCAGCCGACTGGCAGAAACTGAAGCTTTCTTT
>.|TRBD1|TRBJ1-5|TRBV19
CASRPLGTGINQPQHF
TGTGCCAGTAGACCCCTTGGGACAGGAATCAATCAGCCCCAGCATTTT
>.|.|TRBJ1-1|TRBV12-3/TRBV12-4
CASSLGSVEAFF
TGTGCCAGCAGTTTAGGGTCAGTTGAAGCTTTCTTT
>.|.|TRBJ1-1|TRBV28
CASRSTPGGTNTEAFF
TGTGCCAGCAGATCCACCCCGGGGGGGACGAACACTGAAGCTTTCTTT
>.|.|TRBJ2-7|TRBV19
CASSIRVSPGVYEQYF
TGTGCCAGTAGTATAAGGGTGTCGCCAGGGGTCTACGAGCAGTACTTC
>.|TRBD1|TRBJ1-4|TRBV7-9
CASSGQADEKLFF
TGTGCCAGCAGCGGACAGGCGGACGAAAAACTGTTTTTT
>.|TRBD1|TRBJ1-2|TRBV5-1
CASSGQTGALPTGDYGYTF
TGCGCCAGCAGCGGACAGACAGGGGCCCTTCCAACCGGGGACTATGGCTACACCTTC
>.|.|TRBJ2-2|TRBV7-3
CASSLSQLNTGELFF
TGTGCCAGCAGCTTAAGCCAACTAAACACCGGGGAGCTGTTTTTT
>.|.|TRBJ1-3|TRBV4-2
CASSSGNQGNTIYF
TGTGCCAGCAGCTCAGGGAACCAAGGAAACACCATATATTTT
>once|.|TRBJ1-1|TRBV7-9
CASTMNTEAFF
TGTGCCAGCACGATGAACACTGAAGCTTTCTTT
>.|.|TRBJ1-5|TRBV27
CASSYWGRGGNQPQHF
TGTGCCAGCAGTTACTGGGGCCGGGGTGGCAATCAGCCCCAGCATTTT
>.|TRBD1|TRBJ1-2|TRBV13
CASSLTGEHYGYTF
TGTGCCAGCAGCTTAACAGGGGAGCACTATGGCTACACCTTC
>.|TRBD1|TRBJ1-2|TRBV7-2
CASSFGTGEYGYTF
TGTGCCAGCAGCTTCGGGACAGGGGAGTATGGCTACACCTTC
>.|.|TRBJ1-3|TRBV28
CASSLGGSGNAIYF
TGTGCCAGCAGTTTAGGTGGGTCTGGAAACGCCATATATTTT
>.|TRBD1|TRBJ2-2|TRBV3-1/TRBV3-2
CASSPGGTGELFF
TGTGCCAGCAGCCCAGGGGGCACCGGGGAGCTGTTTTTT